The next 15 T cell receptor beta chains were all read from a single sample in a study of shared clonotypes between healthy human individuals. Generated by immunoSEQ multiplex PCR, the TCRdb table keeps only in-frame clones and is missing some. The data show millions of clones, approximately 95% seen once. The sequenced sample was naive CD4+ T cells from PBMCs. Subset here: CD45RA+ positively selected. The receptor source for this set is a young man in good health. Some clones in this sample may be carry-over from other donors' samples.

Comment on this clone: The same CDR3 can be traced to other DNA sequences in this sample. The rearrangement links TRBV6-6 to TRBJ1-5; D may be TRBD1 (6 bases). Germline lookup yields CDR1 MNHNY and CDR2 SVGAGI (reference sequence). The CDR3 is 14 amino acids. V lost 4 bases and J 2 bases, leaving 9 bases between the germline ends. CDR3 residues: CASSSPGGNQPQHF. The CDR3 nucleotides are TGTGCCAGCAGTTCCCCAGGGGGCAATCAGCCCCAGCATTTT.

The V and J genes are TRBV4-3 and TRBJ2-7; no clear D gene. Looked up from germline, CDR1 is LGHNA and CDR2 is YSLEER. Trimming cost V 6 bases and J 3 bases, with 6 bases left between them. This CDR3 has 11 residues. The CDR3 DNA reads TGCGCCAGCAGGCGGAGCTACGAGCAGTACTTC. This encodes CASRRSYEQYF.

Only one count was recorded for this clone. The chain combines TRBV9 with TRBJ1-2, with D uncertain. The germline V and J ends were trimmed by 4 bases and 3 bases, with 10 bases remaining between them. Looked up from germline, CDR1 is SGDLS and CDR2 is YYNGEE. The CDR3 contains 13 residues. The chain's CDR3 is CASSPVQHYGYTF. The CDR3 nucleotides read TGTGCCAGCAGCCCGGTACAGCACTATGGCTACACCTTC.

The CDR3 bases are TGTGCCAGCAGTGCCCGACAGGGGGTGAACGAGCAGTACTTC. The encoded protein is CASSARQGVNEQYF. The rearrangement links TRBV27 to TRBJ2-7, with TRBD1 matching over 9 bases. Germline V gives CDR1 MNHEY, CDR2 SMNVEV (reference sequence). This CDR3 region has 14 residues. V trimming: 5 bases; J trimming: 5 bases; junction bases outside the gene matches: 7.

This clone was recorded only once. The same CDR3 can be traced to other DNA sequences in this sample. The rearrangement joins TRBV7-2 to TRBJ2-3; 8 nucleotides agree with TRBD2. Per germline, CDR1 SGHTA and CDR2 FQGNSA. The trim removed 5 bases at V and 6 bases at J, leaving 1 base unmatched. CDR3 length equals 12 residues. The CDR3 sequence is CASSPGGDTQYF. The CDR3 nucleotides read TGTGCCAGCAGCCCGGGGGGGGATACGCAGTATTTT.

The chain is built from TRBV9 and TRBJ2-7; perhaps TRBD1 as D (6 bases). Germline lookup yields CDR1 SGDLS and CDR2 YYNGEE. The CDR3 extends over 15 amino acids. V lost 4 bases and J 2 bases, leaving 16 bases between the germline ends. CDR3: CASSPTGTMAYEQYF. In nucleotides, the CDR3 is TGTGCCAGCAGCCCCACCGGGACAATGGCCTACGAGCAGTACTTC.

The CDR3 loop is CASSRQVDNQPQHF. In nucleotides, the CDR3 is TGTGCCAGCTCACGACAGGTTGACAATCAGCCCCAGCATTTT. The chain carries TRBV18 and TRBJ1-5; D possibly corresponds to TRBD1 (6 bases). V lost 4 bases and J 3 bases, leaving 10 bases between the germline ends. CDR1 KGHSH and CDR2 LQKENI come from the germline V gene. This CDR3 spans 14 amino acids.

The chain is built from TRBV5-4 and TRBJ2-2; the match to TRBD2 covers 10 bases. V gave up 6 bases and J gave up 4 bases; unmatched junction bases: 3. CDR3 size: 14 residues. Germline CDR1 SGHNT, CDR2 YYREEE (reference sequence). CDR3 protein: CASKLAGGTGELFF. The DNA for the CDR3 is TGTGCCAGCAAATTAGCGGGAGGCACCGGGGAGCTGTTTTTT.

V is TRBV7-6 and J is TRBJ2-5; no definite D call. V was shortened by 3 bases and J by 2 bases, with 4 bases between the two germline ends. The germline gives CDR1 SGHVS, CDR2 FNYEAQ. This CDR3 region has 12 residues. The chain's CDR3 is CASSFCQETQYF. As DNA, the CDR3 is TGTGCCAGCAGCTTTTGTCAAGAGACCCAGTACTTC.

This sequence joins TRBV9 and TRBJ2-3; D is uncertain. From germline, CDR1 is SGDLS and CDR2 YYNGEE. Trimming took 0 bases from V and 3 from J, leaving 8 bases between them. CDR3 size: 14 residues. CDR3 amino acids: CASSVELTTDTQYF. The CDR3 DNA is TGTGCCAGCAGCGTAGAGCTGACTACAGATACGCAGTATTTT.

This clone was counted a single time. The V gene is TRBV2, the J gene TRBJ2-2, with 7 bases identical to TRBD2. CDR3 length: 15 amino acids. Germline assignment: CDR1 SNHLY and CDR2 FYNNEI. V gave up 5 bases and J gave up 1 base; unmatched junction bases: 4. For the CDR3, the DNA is TGTGCCAGCAGTTCGCTAGCGGTGAACACCGGGGAGCTGTTTTTT. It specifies CASSSLAVNTGELFF.

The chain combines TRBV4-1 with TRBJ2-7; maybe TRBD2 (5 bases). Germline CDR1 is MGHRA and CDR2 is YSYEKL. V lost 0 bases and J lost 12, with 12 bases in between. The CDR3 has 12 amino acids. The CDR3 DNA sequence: TGCGCCAGCAGCCAAGATGGGAGCCGCCCGTACTTC. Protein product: CASSQDGSRPYF.

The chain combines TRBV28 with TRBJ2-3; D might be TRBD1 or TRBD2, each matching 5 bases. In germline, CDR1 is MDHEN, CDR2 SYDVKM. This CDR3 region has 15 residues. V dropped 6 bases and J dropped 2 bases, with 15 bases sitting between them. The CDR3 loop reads CASRSRDGFTDTQYF. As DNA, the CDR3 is TGTGCCAGCAGGAGCCGGGACGGCTTCACAGATACGCAGTATTTT. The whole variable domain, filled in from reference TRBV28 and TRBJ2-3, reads DVKVTQSSRYLVKRTGEKVFLECVQDMDHENMFWYRQDPGLGLRLIYFSYDVKMKEKGDIPEGYSVSREKKERFSLILESASTNQTSMYLCASRSRDGFTDTQYFGPGTRLTVL.

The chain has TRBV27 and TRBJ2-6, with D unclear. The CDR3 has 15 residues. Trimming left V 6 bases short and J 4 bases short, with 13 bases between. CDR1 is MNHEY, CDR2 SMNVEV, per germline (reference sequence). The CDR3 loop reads CASRLMPSGANVLTF. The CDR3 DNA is TGTGCCAGCAGACTGATGCCTTCCGGGGCCAACGTCCTGACTTTC.

CDR3 in amino acids: CASSMPPGHPDREKLFF. The CDR3 DNA reads as TGTGCCAGTAGTATGCCTCCCGGACATCCCGACCGGGAAAAACTGTTTTTT. The V gene is TRBV19, the J gene TRBJ1-4; D possibly corresponds to TRBD1 (5 bases). The CDR3 is 17 residues long. Deletions cut 3 bases from V and 8 bases from J, with 22 bases between. Germline V lookup: CDR1 LNHDA, CDR2 SQIVND (reference sequence).